What follows is one T cell receptor (beta chain) and its context. The data derive from a study of blood T cell repertoires in COVID-19. The method was immunoSEQ multiplex PCR; TCRdb's version includes in-frame clones alone and lacks a portion of them. The sample has some 290,000 clones, approximately 89% seen once. V dropped 4 bases and J dropped 5 bases, with 18 bases sitting between them. CDR3 length: 15 residues. Germline loops: CDR1 SGHDT, CDR2 YYEEEE. The sequence came from a woman between 25 and 40 years old who had recovered from COVID-19. Sequenced material: PBMCs or T cells enriched from blood (not recorded which). This rearrangement joins TRBV5-6 to TRBJ2-5, with a tentative D call TRBD1 (5 bases). The chain's CDR3 is CASSPGWSAGETQYF. In nucleotides, the CDR3 is TGTGCCAGCAGCCCAGGGTGGAGCGCTGGGGAGACCCAGTACTTC.